Listed below are T cell receptor beta chains from one sample, sequenced in a study of cytomegalovirus exposure and HLA in healthy donors. Data came from immunoSEQ multiplex PCR; TCRdb stores just in-frame clones and leaves some out. Here the sample table reports tens of thousands of clones. Sequencing input: PBMCs. These receptors came from a woman between 35 and 50 years old in good health and CMV-seropositive. The CDR3 runs from the conserved cysteine through the conserved F or W. The D gene is left open where the match is weak.

d_gene | j_gene | v_gene | CDR3aa | CDR3nt
- | TRBJ1-5 | TRBV10-3 | CAISEFPRLGQISNQPQHF | TGTGCCATCAGTGAGTTCCCCCGTCTTGGACAGATTAGCAATCAGCCCCAGCATTTT
- | TRBJ2-2 | TRBV29-1 | CSVVGETGELFF | TGCAGCGTTGTTGGGGAGACCGGGGAGCTGTTTTTT
- | TRBJ1-6 | TRBV5-5 | CASSLGRGDSPLHF | TGTGCCAGCAGCTTGGGCAGGGGAGATTCACCCCTCCACTTT
- | TRBJ2-7 | TRBV28 | CASSRTPLGYEQYF | TGTGCCAGCAGTCGGACACCGCTGGGCTACGAGCAGTACTTC
TRBD1 | TRBJ2-3 | TRBV30 | CARGGQGADTQYF | TGTGCCCGAGGGGGACAGGGGGCAGATACGCAGTATTTT
TRBD2 | TRBJ2-7 | TRBV5-4 | CASSYSSGSSYEQYF | TGTGCCAGCAGCTATTCTAGCGGGAGCTCCTACGAGCAGTACTTC
- | TRBJ2-5 | TRBV11-1 | CASSLRGETQYF | TGTGCCAGCAGCTTACGGGGAGAGACCCAGTACTTC
- | TRBJ2-3 | TRBV30 | CAWVGRNTDTQYF | TGTGCCTGGGTGGGGCGGAACACAGATACGCAGTATTTT
TRBD2 | TRBJ2-5 | TRBV4-3 | CASSQDGSGRGETQYF | TGCGCCAGCAGCCAAGATGGGAGCGGGAGGGGGGAGACCCAGTACTTC
- | TRBJ1-2 | TRBV19 | CASSILGANYGYTF | TGTGCCAGTAGTATACTGGGAGCTAACTATGGCTACACCTTC
TRBD2 | TRBJ2-3 | TRBV9 | CASSVGTSGGGDTQYF | TGTGCCAGCAGCGTAGGTACTAGCGGAGGTGGCGATACGCAGTATTTT
TRBD2 | TRBJ2-7 | TRBV7-9 | CASSPAGDATLYEQYF | TGTGCCAGCAGCCCCGCGGGGGACGCGACCCTTTACGAGCAGTACTTC
TRBD1 | TRBJ1-1 | TRBV10-3 | CAISETGESTEAFF | TGTGCCATCAGTGAAACAGGGGAGAGCACTGAAGCTTTCTTT
- | TRBJ1-4 | TRBV18 | CASSPRNEKLFF | TGTGCCAGCTCACCGAGGAACGAAAAACTGTTTTTT
TRBD2 | TRBJ2-7 | TRBV2 | CASRGTSGRNEQYF | TGTGCCAGCAGGGGGACTAGCGGGAGAAATGAGCAGTACTTC
TRBD2 | TRBJ2-2 | TRBV4-1 | CASSHRTSGNTGELFF | TGCGCCAGCAGCCATCGGACTAGCGGCAACACCGGGGAGCTGTTTTTT
TRBD1 | TRBJ1-1 | TRBV6-5 | CASRDRVATEAFF | TGTGCCAGTCGAGACAGGGTTGCGACTGAAGCTTTCTTT
TRBD2 | TRBJ2-2 | TRBV19 | CASSIHPLAVSGTGELFF | TGTGCCAGTAGTATTCACCCGCTAGCGGTTTCGGGCACCGGGGAGCTGTTTTTT
- | TRBJ2-7 | TRBV30 | CAWQGAYEQYF | TGTGCCTGGCAGGGCGCCTACGAGCAGTACTTC
- | TRBJ2-2 | TRBV2 | CASSGFGSGPVTGELFF | TGTGCCAGCAGTGGGTTCGGTAGCGGCCCGGTCACCGGGGAGCTGTTTTTT
TRBD2 | TRBJ2-7 | TRBV19 | CASSIQTSGRGEQYF | TGTGCCAGTAGTATCCAGACTAGCGGGAGAGGCGAGCAGTACTTC
- | TRBJ2-7 | TRBV7-2 | CASSLRGGGPSEQYF | TGTGCCAGCAGCTTAAGAGGGGGAGGGCCTTCCGAGCAGTACTTC